Each of the 22 T cell receptor beta chains below was sequenced from the same sample in a study of T cells in Graves' hyperthyroidism and ophthalmopathy. It was RNA transcripts that yielded the amplified TCR beta CDR3 regions. The TCR CDR3 first-round RT-PCR relied on the HTBI primer set. TCRdb re-derived calls from the multiplex PCR reads in MiXCR, one entry per CDR3 protein. The sample has 600,000 to 700,000 distinct CDR3 sequences, roughly 14% seen once. Material: blood. The source of these receptors is a woman between 40 and 55 years old with Graves' ophthalmopathy.

Ten or more counts support this clonotype. This rearrangement joins TRBV6-2 or TRBV6-3 to TRBJ2-4; D might be TRBD2 (6 bases). The CDR3 spans 14 residues. The germline V gene has CDR1 MNHEY and CDR2 SVGEGT. Trimming took off 7 bases at V and 0 bases at J, with 10 bases between the two ends. In nucleotides, the CDR3 is TGTGCCAGCACCCTGGGACTAGCCAAAAACATTCAGTACTTC. This gives the protein CASTLGLAKNIQYF.

The CDR3 DNA reads as TGTGCCAGCAGTCGGGAACTAGCGGGGTCAAGCTCCTACGAGCAGTACTTC. Amino acid sequence: CASSRELAGSSSYEQYF. This sequence joins TRBV4-2 and TRBJ2-7, with 10 bases lining up with TRBD2. CDR3 length: 17 amino acids. Trimming cost V 6 bases and J 0 bases; bases outside gene matches: 11. The germline CDR1 and CDR2 sequences are LGHNA and YNFKEQ.

This clonotype was seen many times. The chain uses TRBV6-2 or TRBV6-3 and TRBJ1-1, with no clear D. Trimming cost V 0 bases and J 0 bases, with 8 bases left between them. The length of the CDR3 is 15 residues. In germline, CDR1 is MNHEY, CDR2 SVGEGT. The CDR3 sequence is CASSYSGSLNTEAFF. For the CDR3, the DNA is TGTGCCAGCAGTTACTCGGGGAGCCTGAACACTGAAGCTTTCTTT.

This clonotype turned up a few times. DNA of the CDR3: TGTGCCAGCGCCCCGGGGCCGGTCTCTGGGGCCAACGTCCTGACTTTC. Encoded protein: CASAPGPVSGANVLTF. V is TRBV6-4 and J is TRBJ2-6; possibly TRBD1 or TRBD2 for D (5 bases each). Per germline, CDR1 MRHNA and CDR2 SNTAGT. Trimming shortened V by 8 bases and J by 0 bases, and 14 bases separated the two germline ends. This CDR3 is built from 16 residues.

This clonotype has just a few counts. CDR3 sequence (DNA): TGCAGTGCTAGAGGACAGGGTCAACAAGAGACCCAGTACTTC. Encoded protein: CSARGQGQQETQYF. The chain couples TRBV20-1 to TRBJ2-5, with TRBD1 matching 7 bases. The junction had 4 bases not matched to a gene; V was cut back by 1 base and J by 2 bases. The length of the CDR3 is 14 residues. The germline V gene encodes CDR1 DFQATT and CDR2 SNEGSKA (reference sequence).

The rearrangement links TRBV4-1 to TRBJ2-5, with 10 bases fitting TRBD2. The CDR3 spans 16 residues. Germline values: CDR1 MGHRA, CDR2 YSYEKL. After removal of 2 bases from V and 2 bases from J, the junction contained 5 bases not matched to a gene. The CDR3 sequence is CASSQYAAGGQETQYF. In DNA, the CDR3 is TGCGCCAGCAGCCAATACGCAGCGGGAGGGCAAGAGACCCAGTACTTC.

This clonotype was seen at least ten times. The J gene is TRBJ2-4, the V gene TRBV7-8; either TRBD1 or TRBD2 may fit D (5 bases each). CDR3 length: 14 amino acids. Germline V gene data show CDR1 as SGHVS and CDR2 as FQNEAQ. Deletions cut 1 base from V and 11 bases from J, with 15 bases between. The CDR3 region has the DNA TGTGCCAGCAGCTTAGGAGGGGTTGCATGGGTTCAGTACTTC. It codes for CASSLGGVAWVQYF.

This clonotype has ten or more counts. The chain uses TRBV29-1 and TRBJ2-7, with TRBD2 identical over 11 bases. The CDR3 has 14 residues. Germline V CDR1 and CDR2: SQVTM, ANQGSEA. The V segment lost 1 base and the J segment 5 bases; nucleotides outside the gene matches: 4. CDR3 in amino acids: CSVEGLAGINEQYF. In DNA form, the CDR3 reads TGCAGCGTTGAAGGACTAGCGGGAATTAACGAGCAGTACTTC.

The chain combines TRBV11-2 with TRBJ2-2, with TRBD2 matching 10 bases. Trimming took 5 bases from V and 4 from J; bases not matched to a gene: 10. CDR1 SGHAT and CDR2 FQNNGV come from the germline V gene. The CDR3 has 17 amino acids. CDR3 amino acids: CASSPTLAGAGTGELFF. In DNA form, the CDR3 reads TGTGCCAGCAGCCCCACCCTAGCGGGAGCGGGCACCGGGGAGCTGTTTTTT. The entire variable domain, with the rest obtained from reference TRBV11-2 and TRBJ2-2, is as follows: EAGVAQSPRYKIIEKRQSVAFWCNPISGHATLYWYQQILGQGPKLLIQFQNNGVVDDSQLPKDRFSAERLKGVDSTLKIQPAKLEDSAVYLCASSPTLAGAGTGELFFGEGSRLTVL.

This chain joins TRBV11-2 and TRBJ2-2; D might be TRBD1 (6 bases). The germline CDR1 and CDR2 sequences are SGHAT and FQNNGV. The germline V and J ends were trimmed by 3 bases and 0 bases, with 17 bases remaining between them. The CDR3 is made up of 18 amino acids. The CDR3 reads CASSFPDSASSNTGELFF. CDR3 bases: TGTGCCAGCAGCTTTCCGGACAGCGCCAGCTCGAACACCGGGGAGCTGTTTTTT.

Ten or more counts support this clonotype. V usage is TRBV6-2 or TRBV6-3 and J usage is TRBJ2-7; 10 bases line up with TRBD2. The CDR3 loop spans 13 amino acids. The V gene's germline CDR1 is MNHEY and CDR2 SVGEGT. Trimming took 4 bases from V and 7 from J; bases not matched to a gene: 4. The CDR3 nucleotides read TGTGCCAGCAGTTCGCTAGCGGGAGAGGAGCAGTACTTC. Residues: CASSSLAGEEQYF.

The table lists this clonotype with many counts. The rearrangement joins TRBV28 to TRBJ2-7, with 9 bases matching TRBD1. The V gene end was trimmed by 4 bases and the J gene end by 0 bases; junction bases not matched to a gene: 4. This CDR3 spans 15 amino acids. Germline CDR1 is MDHEN and CDR2 is SYDVKM. The chain's CDR3 is CASSSRTGASYEQYF. CDR3 coding DNA: TGTGCCAGCAGTTCACGGACAGGGGCCTCCTACGAGCAGTACTTC.

There are a few counts of this clonotype. The CDR3 is CAWWGTGAFMNTEAFF. CDR3 in DNA: TGTGCCTGGTGGGGGACAGGGGCATTCATGAACACTGAAGCTTTCTTT. The chain joins TRBV30 to TRBJ1-1; 10 bases fit TRBD1. Trimming at V came to 5 bases and at J to 0 bases, leaving 9 bases not matched to a gene. The CDR3 covers 16 residues. Germline V gene lookup returns CDR1 GTSNPN and CDR2 SVGIG (reference sequence). The full variable domain, rest sourced from reference TRBV30 and TRBJ1-1, is SQTIHQWPATLVQPVGSPLSLECTVEGTSNPNLYWYRQAAGRGLQLLFYSVGIGQISSEVPQNLSASRPQDRQFILSSKKLLLSDSGFYLCAWWGTGAFMNTEAFFGQGTRLTVV.

The chain links TRBV19 to TRBJ2-5; TRBD2 matches at 12 bases. The CDR3 spans 15 residues. V trimming: 5 bases; J trimming: 3 bases; junction bases outside the gene matches: 4. Germline lookup yields CDR1 LNHDA and CDR2 SQIVND (reference sequence). DNA for the CDR3: TGTGCCAGTAGTGGGAGACTAGCGGGAGAAGAGACCCAGTACTTC. Encoded protein: CASSGRLAGEETQYF.

The table lists this clonotype with many counts. The rearrangement links TRBV6-2 or TRBV6-3 to TRBJ2-7; D not resolved. The germline CDR1 and CDR2 sequences are MNHEY and SVGEGT. CDR3 length equals 14 residues. V was pared by 0 bases and J by 1 base, with 7 bases between. The CDR3 loop is CASSYSDGSYEQYF. The CDR3 coding sequence is TGTGCCAGCAGTTACTCAGACGGATCCTACGAGCAGTACTTC.

V is TRBV28 and J is TRBJ2-7; D perhaps matches TRBD2 (7 bases). Between the trimmed V and J ends, which lost 1 base and 9 bases, there was a span of 19 bases. Germline loops: CDR1 MDHEN, CDR2 SYDVKM. The CDR3 is made up of 15 amino acids. In DNA form, the CDR3 reads TGTGCCAGCAGTTTATCCCTGGCAGGGGAGGGTCGGCAGTACTTC. Its protein product is CASSLSLAGEGRQYF.

This clonotype was counted ten times or more. This sequence joins TRBV11-2 and TRBJ2-7; D might be TRBD1 (6 bases). The ends were cut back, 5 bases at V and 5 bases at J, with 13 bases in the middle. CDR1 and CDR2 from the germline V gene are SGHAT and FQNNGV. This CDR3 has 13 amino acids. The CDR3 here is CASSRDRSNEQYF. In nucleotides, the CDR3 is TGTGCCAGCAGCCGAGACAGGAGTAACGAGCAGTACTTC.

This clonotype was observed at least ten times. J is TRBJ2-5 and V is TRBV2; D is tentatively TRBD1 or TRBD2 (6 bases each). Germline assignment: CDR1 SNHLY and CDR2 FYNNEI. The CDR3 covers 14 residues. V lost 8 bases, J lost 5 bases, and 18 bases lay in between. For the CDR3, the DNA is TGTGCCAGCGACGAGGGGGGCGTGGAGGAGACCCAGTACTTC. Translated, it gives CASDEGGVEETQYF.

The chain couples TRBV5-1 to TRBJ2-7; tentative D call: TRBD1 (8 bases). Per the germline V gene, CDR1 is SGHRS and CDR2 is YFSETQ. V dropped 4 bases and J dropped 3 bases, with 17 bases sitting between them. The length of the CDR3 is 15 residues. CDR3 residues: CASSTSTGGGYEQYF. DNA for the CDR3: TGCGCCAGCAGCACCTCTACAGGGGGGGGCTACGAGCAGTACTTC.

Notes on this clonotype: A much larger clone sits a single nucleotide away, making a read error possible. This chain uses TRBV28 with TRBJ2-2; 15 bases match TRBD2. J was trimmed by 7 bases and V by 1 base; bases with no gene match: 4. The CDR3 is made up of 17 amino acids. Per germline, CDR1 MDHEN and CDR2 SYDVKM. The CDR3 reads CASSLLGLAGGHGELFF. DNA of the CDR3: TGTGCCAGCAGTTTATTGGGACTAGCGGGAGGTCACGGGGAGCTGTTTTTT.

This clonotype was counted between two and nine times. The J gene is TRBJ1-5, the V gene TRBV29-1; the match to TRBD1 covers 10 bases. The germline gives CDR1 SQVTM, CDR2 ANQGSEA. V dropped 6 bases and J dropped 5; count of bases not matched to a gene: 4. This CDR3 spans 13 amino acids. CDR3 DNA sequence: TGCAGCGTAAGGACAGGGGGAGATCAGCCCCAGCATTTT. This gives the protein CSVRTGGDQPQHF. Using reference TRBV29-1 and TRBJ1-5 for the parts outside the CDR3, the full variable domain is SAVISQKPSRDICQRGTSLTIQCQVDSQVTMMFWYRQQPGQSLTLIATANQGSEATYESGFVIDKFPISRPNLTFSTLTVSNMSPEDSSIYLCSVRTGGDQPQHFGDGTRLSIL.

This clonotype has only a few counts. The chain couples TRBV5-1 to TRBJ1-2; no reliable D call. The V end lost 0 bases, the J end lost 1 base, and 10 bases lay between the germline ends. The CDR3 length is 15 residues. Germline V gene sequence: CDR1 SGHRS, CDR2 YFSETQ. The CDR3 loop reads CASSLGGWGNYGYTF. The DNA of the CDR3 is TGCGCCAGCAGCTTGGGAGGTTGGGGTAACTATGGCTACACCTTC. Using reference TRBV5-1 and TRBJ1-2 for the parts outside the CDR3, the full variable domain is KAGVTQTPRYLIKTRGQQVTLSCSPISGHRSVSWYQQTPGQGLQFLFEYFSETQRNKGNFPGRFSGRQFSNSRSEMNVSTLELGDSALYLCASSLGGWGNYGYTFGSGTRLTVV.